The TCR beta chain described here comes from a study of control samples from healthy donors and cancer patients. Clones were read by immunoSEQ multiplex PCR, and TCRdb kept only the in-frame ones, dropping some. The sample shows roughly 450,000 clones, more than 80% of them seen only once. Trimming shortened V by 2 bases and J by 7 bases, and 21 bases separated the two germline ends. The CDR3 has 16 residues. Germline V CDR1 and CDR2: MNHEY, SMNVEV (reference sequence). Source material: PBMCs. V is TRBV27 and J is TRBJ2-7; tentative D call: TRBD2 (6 bases). The TCR sequence derives from a man in his forties with head and neck cancer. The CDR3: CASSLTIWQGGEEQYF. For the CDR3, the DNA is TGTGCCAGCAGTTTAACAATTTGGCAGGGAGGAGAAGAGCAGTACTTC.